The clone carrying this T cell receptor (beta chain) was seen a few times. The sample comes from a study of T-cell reconstitution after alpha-beta-depleted transplantation in children. CDR3 length: 13 amino acids. Germline V gives CDR1 MGHRA, CDR2 YSYEKL. The germline V and J ends were trimmed by 4 bases and 6 bases, with 12 bases remaining between them. The TCRbeta library incorporated unique molecular identifiers. Each CDR3 protein is one row after TCRdb ran MiXCR on the PCR reads. The data show 150,000 to 200,000 distinct CDR3 sequences, with more than 6.5% seen just once and around 3.1% held by the top ten.

The V gene is TRBV4-1, the J gene TRBJ1-2; D unresolved. This receptor was identified in a human donor who donated a stem cell graft to a child with Wiskott-Aldrich syndrome. The sequencing used PBMCs from the stem cell graft donor, collected from the stem cell graft. The CDR3 DNA reads TGCGCCAGCAGCCTCCCCCTGGGAGATGGCTACACCTTC. It yields the protein CASSLPLGDGYTF.